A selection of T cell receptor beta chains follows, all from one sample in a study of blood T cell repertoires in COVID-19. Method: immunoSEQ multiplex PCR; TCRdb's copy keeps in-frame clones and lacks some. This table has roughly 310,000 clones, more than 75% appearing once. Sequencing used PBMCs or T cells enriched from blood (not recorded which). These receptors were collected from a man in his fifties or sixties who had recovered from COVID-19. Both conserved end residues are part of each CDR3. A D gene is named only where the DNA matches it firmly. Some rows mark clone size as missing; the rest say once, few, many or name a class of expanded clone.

CDR3nt: TGTGCCAGCAGGGACGCTAGCGGGGGGTCTACGAGGCAGTACTTC; CDR3aa: CASRDASGGSTRQYF; d_gene: TRBD2; abundance: -; v_gene: TRBV27; len: 15; j_gene: TRBJ2-7
CDR3nt: TGTGCCAGCAGTCGAATACTAGCGTCTGGGGCCAACGTCCTGACTTTC; CDR3aa: CASSRILASGANVLTF; d_gene: TRBD2; abundance: -; v_gene: TRBV3-1/TRBV3-2; len: 16; j_gene: TRBJ2-6
CDR3nt: TGTGCCACAAGGGTGACTAGCGCGAGCACAGATACGCAGTATTTT; CDR3aa: CATRVTSASTDTQYF; d_gene: TRBD2; abundance: -; v_gene: TRBV19; len: 15; j_gene: TRBJ2-3
CDR3nt: TGTGCCAGCAGCTTAGGGAGTTTGGAGAAACTGTTTTTT; CDR3aa: CASSLGSLEKLFF; d_gene: -; abundance: -; v_gene: TRBV11-2; len: 13; j_gene: TRBJ1-4
CDR3nt: TGTGCCAGCAGTCCCCGCCCGCCACTAGCGGAGAGGGGAGGCATTCAGTACTTC; CDR3aa: CASSPRPPLAERGGIQYF; d_gene: TRBD2; abundance: -; v_gene: TRBV27; len: 18; j_gene: TRBJ2-4
CDR3nt: TGTGCCAGCAGCTTGACCCGCCGCGGCTATGGCTACACCTTC; CDR3aa: CASSLTRRGYGYTF; d_gene: -; abundance: -; v_gene: TRBV7-3; len: 14; j_gene: TRBJ1-2
CDR3nt: TGTGCCAGCAGCCCGGCGGGGAGTGGCTACACCTTC; CDR3aa: CASSPAGSGYTF; d_gene: -; abundance: -; v_gene: TRBV5-4; len: 12; j_gene: TRBJ1-2
CDR3nt: TGTGCCAGCAGCTCTCAGGCGGGTCAGCGGGGATACTTC; CDR3aa: CASSSQAGQRGYF; d_gene: -; abundance: -; v_gene: TRBV5-4; len: 13; j_gene: TRBJ1-2
CDR3nt: TGTGCCAGCAGCCTAGCTGACAGGGGGTATGGGGATACGCAGTATTTT; CDR3aa: CASSLADRGYGDTQYF; d_gene: TRBD1; abundance: -; v_gene: TRBV9; len: 16; j_gene: TRBJ2-3
CDR3nt: TGTGCTAGCAGCCTAAATCCAGGCACCGGGGAGCTGTTTTTT; CDR3aa: CASSLNPGTGELFF; d_gene: -; abundance: -; v_gene: TRBV7-3; len: 14; j_gene: TRBJ2-2
CDR3nt: TGCGCCAGCAGCTTGGGGCGGGGGACGGCTAATGAAAAACTGTTTTTT; CDR3aa: CASSLGRGTANEKLFF; d_gene: -; abundance: few; v_gene: TRBV5-1; len: 16; j_gene: TRBJ1-4
CDR3nt: TGTGCCAGCAGCCGGCGCGGGGACAGCTCCTACGAGCAGTACTTC; CDR3aa: CASSRRGDSSYEQYF; d_gene: -; abundance: -; v_gene: TRBV11-2; len: 15; j_gene: TRBJ2-7
CDR3nt: TGTGCCAGTAGTATAAGGGCGGGCCTCCAAGAGACCCAGTACTTC; CDR3aa: CASSIRAGLQETQYF; d_gene: -; abundance: -; v_gene: TRBV19; len: 15; j_gene: TRBJ2-5
CDR3nt: TGTGCCAGCAGTGTCCATGGACAGGGGTTGATGAACACTGAAGCTTTCTTT; CDR3aa: CASSVHGQGLMNTEAFF; d_gene: TRBD1; abundance: -; v_gene: TRBV6-1; len: 17; j_gene: TRBJ1-1
CDR3nt: TGTGCCAGCAGCTTCGGAAACTCAGGGAACACTGAAGCTTTCTTT; CDR3aa: CASSFGNSGNTEAFF; d_gene: -; abundance: -; v_gene: TRBV7-9; len: 15; j_gene: TRBJ1-1
CDR3nt: TGCGCCAGCAGCACCGGACCGGGAGACGCAGATACGCAGTATTTT; CDR3aa: CASSTGPGDADTQYF; d_gene: -; abundance: -; v_gene: TRBV5-1; len: 15; j_gene: TRBJ2-3
CDR3nt: TGTGCCAGCAGGTTGGGCACGACCTACGAGCAGTACTTC; CDR3aa: CASRLGTTYEQYF; d_gene: -; abundance: -; v_gene: TRBV12-3/TRBV12-4; len: 13; j_gene: TRBJ2-7
CDR3nt: TGTGCCAGCAGCTCACCGGCACTAGCGGGGATATACAATGAGCAGTTCTTC; CDR3aa: CASSSPALAGIYNEQFF; d_gene: TRBD2; abundance: -; v_gene: TRBV27; len: 17; j_gene: TRBJ2-1
CDR3nt: TGCGCCAGCAGCCAAGACTCAGCGGGGGGGCCATACGAGCAGTACTTC; CDR3aa: CASSQDSAGGPYEQYF; d_gene: TRBD2; abundance: -; v_gene: TRBV4-3; len: 16; j_gene: TRBJ2-7
CDR3nt: TGTGCCAGCAGCCCGAATCCAAGACAGGGTGAGCGGTCCCCCCGGTATCTGAACTTC; CDR3aa: CASSPNPRQGERSPRYLNF; d_gene: TRBD1; abundance: -; v_gene: TRBV5-5; len: 19; j_gene: TRBJ2-7
CDR3nt: TGCAGCGCCGAGGAGAATCGACAGAGAGTCTTC; CDR3aa: CSAEENRQRVF; d_gene: -; abundance: -; v_gene: TRBV29-1; len: 11; j_gene: TRBJ1-2
CDR3nt: TGCGCCAGCAGCCAATCAGGGGCTGTATTTCCCGGGGAGCTGTTTTTT; CDR3aa: CASSQSGAVFPGELFF; d_gene: -; abundance: -; v_gene: TRBV4-1; len: 16; j_gene: TRBJ2-2
CDR3nt: TGTGCCAGCAGCGGAGGCTTCTTGGGACAGGGCGCGCATGGCTACACCTTC; CDR3aa: CASSGGFLGQGAHGYTF; d_gene: TRBD1; abundance: -; v_gene: TRBV7-8; len: 17; j_gene: TRBJ1-2
CDR3nt: TGTGCCAGCAGCAGTGGGACTGCGAACACCGGGGAGCTGTTTTTT; CDR3aa: CASSSGTANTGELFF; d_gene: -; abundance: -; v_gene: TRBV6-5; len: 15; j_gene: TRBJ2-2
CDR3nt: TGTGCCAGCAGCTTATCTGCAGGGTCTGGAAACACCATATATTTT; CDR3aa: CASSLSAGSGNTIYF; d_gene: -; abundance: -; v_gene: TRBV7-3; len: 15; j_gene: TRBJ1-3
CDR3nt: TGTGCCAGTACCCCATCCGGGACAGGATTTGGCTACACCTTC; CDR3aa: CASTPSGTGFGYTF; d_gene: TRBD1; abundance: -; v_gene: TRBV19; len: 14; j_gene: TRBJ1-2
CDR3nt: TGTGCCAGCTCACGTGCTAGCGGGGGGCTAACAGATACGCAGTATTTT; CDR3aa: CASSRASGGLTDTQYF; d_gene: TRBD2; abundance: -; v_gene: TRBV18; len: 16; j_gene: TRBJ2-3
CDR3nt: TGTGCCAGCAGCCGCAGCGGGGGAGTCTACAATGAGCAGTTCTTC; CDR3aa: CASSRSGGVYNEQFF; d_gene: TRBD2; abundance: -; v_gene: TRBV7-9; len: 15; j_gene: TRBJ2-1
CDR3nt: TGTGCCAGCAGCCAGGGGACATCGAACAATCAGCCCCAGCATTTT; CDR3aa: CASSQGTSNNQPQHF; d_gene: -; abundance: -; v_gene: TRBV3-1/TRBV3-2; len: 15; j_gene: TRBJ1-5
CDR3nt: TGTGCCAGCAGTTTTCTCAGGGAAGGCTCTGGGGCCAACGTCCTGACTTTC; CDR3aa: CASSFLREGSGANVLTF; d_gene: -; abundance: -; v_gene: TRBV28; len: 17; j_gene: TRBJ2-6
CDR3nt: TGTGCCAGCAGTGACCGGCCGGGACTAGCTTCCAATGAGCAGTTCTTC; CDR3aa: CASSDRPGLASNEQFF; d_gene: TRBD2; abundance: -; v_gene: TRBV6-1; len: 16; j_gene: TRBJ2-1
CDR3nt: TGCGCCAGCAGCTTGGAGGAGAACTATAATTCACCCCTCCACTTT; CDR3aa: CASSLEENYNSPLHF; d_gene: -; abundance: -; v_gene: TRBV5-1; len: 15; j_gene: TRBJ1-6
CDR3nt: TGTGCCAGCATCTCGAGGGACAGGCGGTACACTGAAGCTTTCTTT; CDR3aa: CASISRDRRYTEAFF; d_gene: TRBD1; abundance: few; v_gene: TRBV5-6; len: 15; j_gene: TRBJ1-1
CDR3nt: TGCAGCGCCCTGACAGGGGCCTACGAGCAGTACTTC; CDR3aa: CSALTGAYEQYF; d_gene: TRBD1; abundance: -; v_gene: TRBV29-1; len: 12; j_gene: TRBJ2-7
CDR3nt: TGTGCCACCAGTGATTGGGTCAGGGGGCAAGGAGATACGCAGTATTTT; CDR3aa: CATSDWVRGQGDTQYF; d_gene: TRBD1; abundance: -; v_gene: TRBV24-1; len: 16; j_gene: TRBJ2-3
CDR3nt: TGTGCCAGCAGGGCGGACTCCTATAATTCACCCCTCCACTTT; CDR3aa: CASRADSYNSPLHF; d_gene: -; abundance: -; v_gene: TRBV11-1; len: 14; j_gene: TRBJ1-6
CDR3nt: TGCAGCGCCCAAGGACTTGCCTACGAGCAGTACTTC; CDR3aa: CSAQGLAYEQYF; d_gene: -; abundance: -; v_gene: TRBV29-1; len: 12; j_gene: TRBJ2-7
CDR3nt: TGTGCCAGCAGCAGGGCGACAGGGGCTGGAAACACCATATATTTT; CDR3aa: CASSRATGAGNTIYF; d_gene: TRBD1; abundance: -; v_gene: TRBV7-2; len: 15; j_gene: TRBJ1-3
CDR3nt: TGCGCCAGCAGAGAGGTGACCACCGGGGAGCTGTTTTTT; CDR3aa: CASREVTTGELFF; d_gene: -; abundance: -; v_gene: TRBV5-1; len: 13; j_gene: TRBJ2-2
CDR3nt: TGTGCCAGCAGCCTGAGGACTGGGACCTACGAGCAGTACTTC; CDR3aa: CASSLRTGTYEQYF; d_gene: -; abundance: -; v_gene: TRBV9; len: 14; j_gene: TRBJ2-7
CDR3nt: TGTGCCAGCAGTCCGAATACAGGGGGCCATGGCTACACCTTC; CDR3aa: CASSPNTGGHGYTF; d_gene: TRBD1; abundance: -; v_gene: TRBV28; len: 14; j_gene: TRBJ1-2
CDR3nt: TGTGCCAGCGCCGGGGACAGGGTTTCTGGAAACACCATATATTTT; CDR3aa: CASAGDRVSGNTIYF; d_gene: TRBD1; abundance: -; v_gene: TRBV5-8; len: 15; j_gene: TRBJ1-3
CDR3nt: TGTGCCAGCAGCTTACTCAATGAGCAGTTCTTC; CDR3aa: CASSLLNEQFF; d_gene: -; abundance: -; v_gene: TRBV7-9; len: 11; j_gene: TRBJ2-1
CDR3nt: TGTGCCAGCAGCATACGGGACAGTGCCTACGAGCAGTACTTC; CDR3aa: CASSIRDSAYEQYF; d_gene: TRBD1; abundance: -; v_gene: TRBV7-8; len: 14; j_gene: TRBJ2-7
CDR3nt: TGTGCCAGCAGCAGGGGCTCCTCGGCACCCCTCCACTTT; CDR3aa: CASSRGSSAPLHF; d_gene: -; abundance: -; v_gene: TRBV5-4; len: 13; j_gene: TRBJ1-6
CDR3nt: TGTGCCACCAGTGACCCAGGGGGCGGTGGCTACACCTTC; CDR3aa: CATSDPGGGGYTF; d_gene: TRBD1; abundance: -; v_gene: TRBV24-1; len: 13; j_gene: TRBJ1-2
CDR3nt: TGTGCCAGCAGCTTAGATTCAGGGTATGGCTACACCTTC; CDR3aa: CASSLDSGYGYTF; d_gene: -; abundance: once; v_gene: TRBV11-3; len: 13; j_gene: TRBJ1-2
CDR3nt: TGCGCCAGCAGCTTGGAACAGGGCGCAGATACGCAGTATTTT; CDR3aa: CASSLEQGADTQYF; d_gene: -; abundance: -; v_gene: TRBV5-1; len: 14; j_gene: TRBJ2-3
CDR3nt: TGTGCCAGCAGTCAGGGTTTGCCTAATGAAAAACTGTTTTTT; CDR3aa: CASSQGLPNEKLFF; d_gene: -; abundance: -; v_gene: TRBV6-5; len: 14; j_gene: TRBJ1-4
CDR3nt: TGTGCCATCGGACAGATGAACACTGAAGCTTTCTTT; CDR3aa: CAIGQMNTEAFF; d_gene: -; abundance: -; v_gene: TRBV10-3; len: 12; j_gene: TRBJ1-1
CDR3nt: TGTGCCAGCAGTTCCCCCACCCGAGGCAGGGTGTATGAAAAACTGTTTTTT; CDR3aa: CASSSPTRGRVYEKLFF; d_gene: -; abundance: -; v_gene: TRBV27; len: 17; j_gene: TRBJ1-4
CDR3nt: TGTGCCTGGAGTGAGGGGGCCTCCTACGAGCAGTACTTC; CDR3aa: CAWSEGASYEQYF; d_gene: TRBD1; abundance: -; v_gene: TRBV30; len: 13; j_gene: TRBJ2-7
CDR3nt: TGTGCCAGCAGCTTGTACGGGACTACTTCAAACATTCAGTACTTC; CDR3aa: CASSLYGTTSNIQYF; d_gene: TRBD2; abundance: -; v_gene: TRBV5-6; len: 15; j_gene: TRBJ2-4
CDR3nt: TGTGCCAGCAGCCAAGCAGGGGGGCATGGGCAGTTCTTC; CDR3aa: CASSQAGGHGQFF; d_gene: -; abundance: once; v_gene: TRBV3-1/TRBV3-2; len: 13; j_gene: TRBJ2-1
CDR3nt: TGTGCCATCAGTGAGGTACTACGAAACTCCTACGAGCAGTACTTC; CDR3aa: CAISEVLRNSYEQYF; d_gene: -; abundance: -; v_gene: TRBV10-3; len: 15; j_gene: TRBJ2-7
CDR3nt: TGTGCCAGCAGTCCGACCGGGAGCTATGGCTACACCTTC; CDR3aa: CASSPTGSYGYTF; d_gene: -; abundance: -; v_gene: TRBV7-3; len: 13; j_gene: TRBJ1-2
CDR3nt: TGTGCCAGCAGTCAGGACACTGCCTGGGAGCAGTACTTC; CDR3aa: CASSQDTAWEQYF; d_gene: -; abundance: -; v_gene: TRBV12-3/TRBV12-4; len: 13; j_gene: TRBJ2-7
CDR3nt: TGCGCCAGCAGCCAAGTTATACTGACAGGTCCCACAGATACGCAGTATTTT; CDR3aa: CASSQVILTGPTDTQYF; d_gene: -; abundance: -; v_gene: TRBV4-3; len: 17; j_gene: TRBJ2-3
CDR3nt: TGTGCCAGCAGCTTACGAGCGGGGGGTGTCAATGAGCAGTTCTTC; CDR3aa: CASSLRAGGVNEQFF; d_gene: TRBD2; abundance: -; v_gene: TRBV11-3; len: 15; j_gene: TRBJ2-1
CDR3nt: TGTGCCACCAGTGCCTCCCGGGGGGTGGGTTCTCATGAGCAGTTCTTC; CDR3aa: CATSASRGVGSHEQFF; d_gene: TRBD2; abundance: -; v_gene: TRBV24-1; len: 16; j_gene: TRBJ2-1